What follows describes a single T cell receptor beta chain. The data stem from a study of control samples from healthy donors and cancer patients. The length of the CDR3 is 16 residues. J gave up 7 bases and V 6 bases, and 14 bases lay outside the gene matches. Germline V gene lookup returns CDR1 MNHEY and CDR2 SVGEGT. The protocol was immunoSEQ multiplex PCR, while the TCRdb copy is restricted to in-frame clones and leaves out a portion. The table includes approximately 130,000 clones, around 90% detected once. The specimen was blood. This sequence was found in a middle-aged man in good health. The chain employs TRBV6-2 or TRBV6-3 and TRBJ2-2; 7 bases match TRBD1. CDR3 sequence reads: CASSPLWTGRSGELFF. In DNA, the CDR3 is TGTGCCAGCAGCCCTCTATGGACAGGCAGGAGCGGGGAGCTGTTTTTT.